The clone carrying this TCR beta chain showed up just a few times. The antigen is not known. This sample is part of a study of T cells in localized non-small cell lung cancer. General study findings and limits: Uninvolved adjacent lung, not tumor, had the highest T cell clonality. Median roughly 57 top-100 tumor clones were shared with paired adjacent lung. Higher T cell density in the blood was associated with longer overall survival, whereas higher adjacent-lung clonality associated with shorter survival. Owing to sequencing of a solitary tumor region, heterogeneity cannot be discounted.

Assay used: immunoSEQ multiplex PCR; TCRdb lists only in-frame clones, some missing. This sample yields under 55,000 clones, of which roughly 80% are seen a single time; about 4.6% belongs to the top ten. CDR3 length: 15 residues. Germline V gene data show CDR1 as SGHAT and CDR2 as FQNNGV. V lost 1 base, J lost 4 bases, and 10 bases lay in between. The rearrangement joins TRBV11-2 to TRBJ2-2, with D possibly TRBD2 on 5 matching bases. The receptor was derived from a woman aged 35-70 years with stage II lung adenocarcinoma. The material sequenced was PBMCs, taken before any cancer treatment. The CDR3 sequence is CASSLGPGITGELFF. For the CDR3, the DNA is TGTGCCAGCAGCTTAGGCCCGGGGATCACCGGGGAGCTGTTTTTT.